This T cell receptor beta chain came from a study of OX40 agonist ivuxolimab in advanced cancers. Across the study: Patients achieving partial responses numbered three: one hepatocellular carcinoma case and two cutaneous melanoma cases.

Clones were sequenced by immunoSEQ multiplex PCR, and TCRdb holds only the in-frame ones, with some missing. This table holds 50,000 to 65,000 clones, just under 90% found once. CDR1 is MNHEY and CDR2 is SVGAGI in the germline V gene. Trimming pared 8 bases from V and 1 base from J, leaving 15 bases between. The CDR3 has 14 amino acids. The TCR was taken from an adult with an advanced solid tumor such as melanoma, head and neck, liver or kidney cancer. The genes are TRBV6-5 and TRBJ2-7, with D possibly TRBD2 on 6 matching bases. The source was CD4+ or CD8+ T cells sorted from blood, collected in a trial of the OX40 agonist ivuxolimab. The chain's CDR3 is CASGGDGGSYEQYF. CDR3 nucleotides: TGTGCCAGCGGCGGGGACGGCGGATCCTACGAGCAGTACTTC.